These 22 T cell receptor beta chains were sequenced from one sample in a study of cytotoxic CD8 clonotypes in ibrutinib-treated CLL. The protocol was immunoSEQ multiplex PCR, while the TCRdb copy is restricted to in-frame clones and leaves out a portion. This table has roughly 23,000 clones, about 78% appearing once. The sequences come from PBMCs, collected before ibrutinib treatment. The origin of the receptors is a human donor with chronic lymphocytic leukemia.

In nucleotides, the CDR3 is TGTGCCAGCTCACCCAGGGGGACCACCGGGGAGCTGTTTTTT. Protein sequence: CASSPRGTTGELFF. The chain recombines TRBV18 with TRBJ2-2; TRBD1 matches 7 bases. This CDR3 region has 14 residues. The germline V gene has CDR1 KGHSH and CDR2 LQKENI. V lost 3 bases and J lost 4; bases outside the gene matches: 2. The whole variable domain, remainder taken from reference TRBV18 and TRBJ2-2, is NAGVMQNPRHLVRRRGQEARLRCSPMKGHSHVYWYRQLPEEGLKFMVYLQKENIIDESGMPKERFSAEFPKEGPSILRIQQVVRGDSAAYFCASSPRGTTGELFFGEGSRLTVL.

This clone was seen a handful of times. V gene TRBV6-6 combines with J gene TRBJ1-2, with TRBD1 identical over 7 bases. Germline values: CDR1 MNHNY, CDR2 SVGAGI (reference sequence). The CDR3 is 16 amino acids. V gave up 2 bases and J gave up 7 bases; unmatched junction bases: 13. DNA for the CDR3: TGTGCCAGCAGTTACGATCCGGGACAGAGGCTGGGTGGCTACACCTTC. This translates into CASSYDPGQRLGGYTF.

The CDR3 here is CASSPQSYEQYF. Written as DNA, the CDR3 is TGTGCCAGCAGCCCCCAATCCTACGAGCAGTACTTC. V and J are TRBV7-9 and TRBJ2-7; the D is unclear. This CDR3 region has 12 residues. The V and J ends lost 5 bases and 1 base respectively, with 6 bases between them. The germline CDR1 and CDR2 sequences are SEHNR and FQNEAQ (reference sequence).

The V gene is TRBV19, the J gene TRBJ2-6; the D is unclear. The V end lost 9 bases, the J end lost 2 bases, and 14 bases lay between the germline ends. Germline values: CDR1 LNHDA, CDR2 SQIVND (reference sequence). This CDR3 comprises 15 residues. As DNA, the CDR3 is TGTGCCAGCCAACCCCATTGGGCTGGGGCCAACGTCCTGACTTTC. Translating gives CASQPHWAGANVLTF.

V usage is TRBV18 and J usage is TRBJ2-2; 8 bases align to TRBD2. The CDR3 loop spans 16 amino acids. Per germline, CDR1 KGHSH and CDR2 LQKENI. V shed 4 bases and J 5 bases; nucleotides not matched to a gene: 9. Here the CDR3 reads CASSQVAGGRTGELFF. The DNA for the CDR3 is TGTGCCAGCTCACAAGTGGCGGGAGGACGAACCGGGGAGCTGTTTTTT.

This clone appeared once. This sequence joins TRBV18 and TRBJ2-7; 7 positions agree with TRBD1. With V trimmed by 4 bases and J by 6 bases, 15 bases remained unmatched. Germline CDR1 KGHSH, CDR2 LQKENI. The CDR3 length is 16 residues. The CDR3 loop reads CASSLSTGARGVEQYF. DNA for the CDR3: TGTGCCAGCTCACTTTCTACAGGGGCTCGGGGCGTCGAGCAGTACTTC.

The chain employs TRBV10-3 and TRBJ1-3, with 9 bases fitting TRBD1. With V trimmed by 6 bases and J by 2 bases, 8 bases remained unmatched. Per germline, CDR1 ENHRY and CDR2 SYGVKD. This CDR3 region has 16 residues. CDR3 in amino acids: CAISPRTGDTGNTIYF. Here the CDR3 DNA reads TGTGCCATCAGCCCAAGGACAGGGGACACTGGAAACACCATATATTTT.

In its sample, this clone was seen a few times. This sequence joins TRBV15 and TRBJ2-7; 9 nucleotides align to TRBD1. CDR3 length: 13 amino acids. Germline V gene sequence: CDR1 LNHNV, CDR2 YYDKDF (reference sequence). V shed 7 bases, J shed 3 bases, and the junction held 4 bases outside the gene matches. In nucleotides, the CDR3 is TGTGCCACCACGACGGGACAGGGCTACGAGCAGTACTTC. It yields the protein CATTTGQGYEQYF.

This chain uses TRBV5-1 with TRBJ2-2, with 8 bases aligning to TRBD2. The germline V gene encodes CDR1 SGHRS and CDR2 YFSETQ. This CDR3 region has 14 residues. V trimming: 5 bases; J trimming: 5 bases; junction bases outside the gene matches: 5. CDR3 nucleotides: TGCGCCAGCAGGCGAGCGGGAGATACCGGGGAGCTGTTTTTT. It encodes CASRRAGDTGELFF.

This clone has more than one count but fewer than ten. The rearrangement joins TRBV5-1 to TRBJ2-1; unclear D gene. The CDR3 contains 15 residues. Germline CDR1 SGHRS, CDR2 YFSETQ. Trimming took 4 bases from V and 2 from J, leaving 13 bases between them. The CDR3 region is CASSQRTGTYNEQFF. Written as DNA, the CDR3 is TGCGCCAGCAGCCAGAGGACGGGTACCTACAATGAGCAGTTCTTC.

The chain has TRBV14 and TRBJ2-1; D not certain. Germline lookup yields CDR1 SGHDN and CDR2 FVKESK. The CDR3 has 14 residues. Trimming pared 1 base from V and 6 bases from J, leaving 10 bases between. CDR3 region: CASSQVKRRNEQFF. The DNA for the CDR3 is TGTGCCAGCAGCCAAGTCAAACGTCGCAATGAGCAGTTCTTC.

The chain has TRBV7-9 and TRBJ1-1; no reliable D call. The V gene's germline CDR1 is SEHNR and CDR2 FQNEAQ (reference sequence). The V end was cut by 5 bases, the J end by 1 base, with 14 bases between. The CDR3 spans 15 residues. The CDR3 bases are TGTGCCAGCAGCCGAACAGCCCTCAGGAACACTGAAGCTTTCTTT. This translates into CASSRTALRNTEAFF.

In its sample, this clone was seen a few times. The chain is built from TRBV18 and TRBJ2-2; a weak D match, TRBD1 (5 bases). The CDR3 is 15 residues long. Trimming pared 1 base from V and 2 bases from J, leaving 8 bases between. From germline, CDR1 is KGHSH and CDR2 LQKENI. DNA of the CDR3: TGTGCCAGCTCACCACTCCAGGGAAACACCGGGGAGCTGTTTTTT. Protein: CASSPLQGNTGELFF.

J is TRBJ2-5 and V is TRBV5-1; D is perhaps TRBD2 (7 bases). V was shortened by 7 bases and J by 2 bases, with 27 bases between the two germline ends. The CDR3 extends over 18 amino acids. Germline CDR1 SGHRS, CDR2 YFSETQ. CDR3 nucleotide sequence: TGCGCCAGCCGGCGAGGGGTAACGCGGGAGAGGGGGCAAGAGACCCAGTACTTC. Its protein is CASRRGVTRERGQETQYF.

This clone was seen just once. The rearrangement uses TRBV6-5 and TRBJ2-7; tentative D call: TRBD1 (5 bases). V was clipped by 1 base and J by 5 bases, with 12 bases between them. Germline-derived CDR1 and CDR2 are MNHEY and SVGAGI. This CDR3 contains 14 residues. CDR3 loop: CASSYLGAENEQYF. CDR3 nucleotides: TGTGCCAGCAGTTACTTAGGGGCTGAAAACGAGCAGTACTTC.

This chain connects TRBV18 to TRBJ1-1; D perhaps matches TRBD1 (5 bases). This CDR3 is 14 amino acids long. Germline V gene lookup returns CDR1 KGHSH and CDR2 LQKENI. The V end lost 1 base, the J end lost 0 bases, and 6 bases lay between the germline ends. The CDR3 is CASSPQGMNTEAFF. CDR3 DNA: TGTGCCAGCTCACCACAGGGGATGAACACTGAAGCTTTCTTT.

The rearrangement uses TRBV29-1 and TRBJ1-2, with a possible D match to TRBD1 (5 bases). Germline CDR1 SQVTM, CDR2 ANQGSEA. The CDR3 consists of 12 residues. V shed 4 bases and J shed 7 bases, with 13 bases lying between them. The CDR3 is CSVGGVGGGYTF. The CDR3 DNA follows: TGCAGCGTTGGAGGGGTCGGTGGTGGCTACACCTTC. The entire variable domain, with the rest obtained from reference TRBV29-1 and TRBJ1-2, is as follows: SAVISQKPSRDICQRGTSLTIQCQVDSQVTMMFWYRQQPGQSLTLIATANQGSEATYESGFVIDKFPISRPNLTFSTLTVSNMSPEDSSIYLCSVGGVGGGYTFGSGTRLTVV.

V usage is TRBV4-3 and J usage is TRBJ2-1; a weak D match, TRBD1 (5 bases). This CDR3 spans 16 amino acids. Trimming pared 0 bases from V and 6 bases from J, leaving 15 bases between. Germline CDR1 reads LGHNA; CDR2 reads YSLEER. The CDR3 is CASSQDWGHGANEQFF. The CDR3 DNA reads TGCGCCAGCAGCCAAGATTGGGGCCATGGGGCCAATGAGCAGTTCTTC.

This clone was detected a few times. The CDR3 DNA reads as TGCAGCGTTGGCGGAGTCAATCAGCCCCAGCATTTT. The encoded protein is CSVGGVNQPQHF. The V and J genes are TRBV29-1 and TRBJ1-5; D is uncertain. V lost 4 bases and J lost 3, with 7 bases in between. The CDR3 is made up of 12 amino acids. Germline V gene lookup returns CDR1 SQVTM and CDR2 ANQGSEA. Using reference TRBV29-1 and TRBJ1-5 for the parts outside the CDR3, the full variable domain is SAVISQKPSRDICQRGTSLTIQCQVDSQVTMMFWYRQQPGQSLTLIATANQGSEATYESGFVIDKFPISRPNLTFSTLTVSNMSPEDSSIYLCSVGGVNQPQHFGDGTRLSIL.

The rearrangement links TRBV27 to TRBJ1-2; D possibly corresponds to TRBD1 (5 bases). CDR1 is MNHEY, CDR2 SMNVEV, per germline (reference sequence). This CDR3 contains 11 residues. V shed 4 bases and J shed 7 bases, with 7 bases lying between them. CDR3 DNA: TGTGCCAGCAGTTATAGGGGTGGCTACACCTTC. Translation: CASSYRGGYTF.

This chain joins TRBV6-1 and TRBJ2-1; 7 bases match TRBD2. From germline, CDR1 is MNHNS and CDR2 SASEGT. V gave up 5 bases and J gave up 7 bases; unmatched junction bases: 11. This CDR3 spans 15 amino acids. The CDR3 protein is CASSPLGLAVNEQFF. In DNA form, the CDR3 reads TGTGCCAGCAGTCCCCTCGGGCTAGCGGTGAATGAGCAGTTCTTC.

This clone was counted a few times. This CDR3 is CASSPTTGYNEQFF. CDR3 nucleotides: TGTGCCAGCAGCCCCACGACAGGTTACAATGAGCAGTTCTTC. V is TRBV7-9 and J is TRBJ2-1; a weak D match, TRBD1 (6 bases). The V gene's germline CDR1 is SEHNR and CDR2 FQNEAQ (reference sequence). The CDR3 is 14 amino acids. V was shortened by 5 bases and J by 4 bases, with 12 bases between the two germline ends.